A selection of T cell receptor beta chains follows, all from one sample in a study of siplizumab effects on memory and regulatory T cells. Assay used: immunoSEQ multiplex PCR; TCRdb lists only in-frame clones, some missing. The repertoire has 50,000 to 55,000 clones, 85% to 95% of them found once; the top ten carry 15% to 20%. The source material was CD8+ T cells sorted from blood. The receptor source for this set is a human donor in good health. CDR3s include the opening cysteine and the closing phenylalanine or tryptophan.

v_gene,len,j_gene,CDR3aa
TRBV5-3,14,TRBJ2-1,CARSIAYQINEQFF
TRBV11-2,15,TRBJ2-7,CASSLAGGGTYEQYF
TRBV19,14,TRBJ2-1,CASSLAGIYNEQFF
TRBV2,13,TRBJ1-1,CASTGGAGLEAFF
TRBV2,13,TRBJ2-7,CASSLRTDYEQYF
TRBV4-1,17,TRBJ2-3,CASSQLYRGQGTDTQYF
TRBV23-1,15,TRBJ2-3,CASSQSRRGGDTQYF
TRBV30,13,TRBJ2-7,CAWSVSGAYEQYF
TRBV6-5,13,TRBJ2-7,CAIGVGSPYEQYF
TRBV19,15,TRBJ2-1,CASSIQAGLYNEQFF
TRBV9,16,TRBJ1-4,CASSATRVGGNEKLFF
TRBV6-5,13,TRBJ1-1,CASSATDNTEAFF
TRBV27,15,TRBJ2-7,CASKLPGQGRNEQYF
TRBV19,15,TRBJ1-2,CASSGGDSGARGYTF
TRBV10-3,16,TRBJ2-3,CAISESGTSVTDTQYF